This T cell receptor beta chain appears in the sequencing data of a study of blood T cells in healthy people across ages. Primed by a sample-barcoded 5' primer and a J-beta primer mix, a second PCR proceeded for about 7 to 11 cycles. Each cDNA molecule was tagged by a template-switch adaptor with 12 random nucleotides. TCRdb re-called the 5' RACE reads with MiXCR, one entry per CDR3 protein. Of approximately 800,000 distinct CDR3 sequences in the sample, roughly 56% were seen once. This clonotype has a handful of counts. This CDR3 region has 15 residues. Germline V lookup: CDR1 KGHSH, CDR2 LQKENI. Trimming pared 2 bases from V and 9 bases from J, leaving 14 bases between.

Input material: blood. This sequence was found in a man between 35 and 55 years old in good health. The chain is built from TRBV18 and TRBJ2-6, with D possibly being TRBD1 (5 bases). The CDR3 DNA reads TGTGCCAGCTCACCAACAGGACGCCAAAGCAACGTCCTGACTTTC. It codes for CASSPTGRQSNVLTF.